This is a list of T cell receptor beta chains from one sample in a study of blood T cells in healthy people across ages. Each CDR3 protein gets one entry after TCRdb re-called the 5' RACE reads with MiXCR. The sample shows around 1.7 million distinct CDR3 sequences, 28% of them seen only once. Material for sequencing was blood. The receptors shown here come from a woman aged 30 to 39 in good health. Each CDR3 is given with its conserved first and last residue. A D gene is named only where the DNA matches it firmly. Expanded clones are given a class, and other clones once, few, many or no size at all.

TRBJ1-1,TRBV7-2,TRBD1,NA,TGTGCCAGCAGCTTAGTTTTAGGGGGCGTCACTGAAGCTTTCTTT,CASSLVLGGVTEAFF
TRBJ2-1,TRBV20-1,TRBD2,few,TGCAGTGTGACTAGCGGGGTTAACAATGAGCAGTTCTTC,CSVTSGVNNEQFF
TRBJ2-1,TRBV5-1,NA,few,TGCGCCAGCAGTAGGGACCAGGCGGTCAATGAGCAGTTCTTC,CASSRDQAVNEQFF
TRBJ1-5,TRBV12-3/TRBV12-4,NA,few,TGTGCCAGCAGCCCCGCGGCCCAACATAGCAATCAGCCCCAGCATTTT,CASSPAAQHSNQPQHF
TRBJ2-4,TRBV7-9,TRBD1,once,TGTGCCAGCAGCCCCGCGGGACAGGGGGCCAGCTCCTACAATGAGCAGTACTTC,CASSPAGQGASSYNEQYF
TRBJ1-1,TRBV6-1,NA,NA,TGTGCCAGTCTCCCACCCCAGGGCAGGAACACTGAAGCTTTCTTT,CASLPPQGRNTEAFF
TRBJ1-1,TRBV12-5,NA,NA,TGTGCTAGTGGTTTGTTACCTGAAGCTTTCTTT,CASGLLPEAFF
TRBJ2-1,TRBV7-2,TRBD2,NA,TGTGCCAGCAGCTTAGATGGGACTAGATTCCAGCAGTTCTTC,CASSLDGTRFQQFF
TRBJ2-4,TRBV30,TRBD2,NA,TGTGCCTGGAGTGAGGGAGGGCTCAAGCTGGAAAACATTCAGTACTTC,CAWSEGGLKLENIQYF
TRBJ2-1,TRBV12-3/TRBV12-4,TRBD1,NA,TGTGCCAGCAGATCAGGGGGAAACAATGAGCAGTTCTTC,CASRSGGNNEQFF
TRBJ2-3,TRBV19,TRBD2,NA,TGTGCCAGCGAAAATAGCGGGGTCCTCACAGATACGCAGTATTTT,CASENSGVLTDTQYF
TRBJ2-1,TRBV20-1,NA,NA,TGCAGTGCTAGACTTGGGGGCTGGAGCTACAATGAGCAGTTCTTC,CSARLGGWSYNEQFF
TRBJ2-3,TRBV11-2,TRBD2,NA,TGTGCCAGCAGCTTAGGAATAGGCGGGGGGGCAGATACGCAGTATTTT,CASSLGIGGGADTQYF
TRBJ2-1,TRBV6-6,NA,few,TGTGCCAGCAGTTACCGGGGTCAGAATGAGCAGTTCTTC,CASSYRGQNEQFF
TRBJ1-2,TRBV9,TRBD1,NA,TGTGCCAGCGACCGAATAGGGACAGGGTTCTATGACTACACCTTC,CASDRIGTGFYDYTF
TRBJ2-1,TRBV4-1,NA,few,TGCGCCAGCAGCCAAAATCCGGGGCTTGGGTCCTACAATGAGCAGTTCTTC,CASSQNPGLGSYNEQFF
TRBJ2-1,TRBV7-7,NA,NA,TGTGCCAGCAGCTCTGATGTCGACAATGAGCAGTTCTTC,CASSSDVDNEQFF
TRBJ2-7,TRBV6-6,NA,few,TGTACCAGCAGTTCAAATATGCGCTCCTACGAGCAGTACTTC,CTSSSNMRSYEQYF
TRBJ2-1,TRBV21-1,NA,few,TGTGCCAGCAGCCCAACTTGGACAGAGCAGTTCTTC,CASSPTWTEQFF
TRBJ1-2,TRBV27,NA,NA,TGTGCCAGCAGAGGGACTCTCAACTATGGCTACACCTTC,CASRGTLNYGYTF
TRBJ1-1,TRBV7-9,NA,NA,TGTGCCAGCAGCTTAAGGAGAGGGACGGGAGAAGCTTTCTTT,CASSLRRGTGEAFF
TRBJ2-3,TRBV3-1,NA,few,TGTGCCAGCAGCCAGCTGCGAGCGGGCGCAGATACGCAGTATTTT,CASSQLRAGADTQYF
TRBJ2-7,TRBV27,NA,few,TGTGCCAGCAGTTTAGAATTGGGGTGGCAGGGGGACTGCGAGCAGTACTTC,CASSLELGWQGDCEQYF
TRBJ2-7,TRBV4-1,TRBD1,few,TGCGCCAGCAGCCAACCCTCCGGGACAGTTAACTACGAGCAGTACTTC,CASSQPSGTVNYEQYF
TRBJ2-7,TRBV2,TRBD1,NA,TGTGCCAGCAGGCGGGGACAGGGTAATTACAACGAGCAGTACTTC,CASRRGQGNYNEQYF
TRBJ2-5,TRBV7-2,NA,few,TGTGCCAGCAGCTTATGGGAACCGAGCGGGGAGACCCAGTACTTC,CASSLWEPSGETQYF
TRBJ1-2,TRBV3-1,NA,few,TGTGCCAGCACCCTGGGGGCCAGGGGCCGGGGCTACACCTTC,CASTLGARGRGYTF
TRBJ1-5,TRBV5-5,NA,few,TGTGCCAGCAGCTTGTGGGCACAGGTGGAACAGCCCCAGCATTTT,CASSLWAQVEQPQHF
TRBJ2-1,TRBV20-1,TRBD2,many,TGCAGTGCTAGTGTCTCACTAGCGGGGGACCTCTCCTACAATGAGCAGTTCTTC,CSASVSLAGDLSYNEQFF
TRBJ2-2,TRBV5-1,TRBD1,few,TGCGCCAGCAGCTTGCTGGACAGGGTTTCCGGGGAGCTGTTTTTT,CASSLLDRVSGELFF
TRBJ2-1,TRBV6-2/TRBV6-3,TRBD2,few,TGTGCCAGCACCAATGGGCTAACGGGAGGAAATGAGCAGTTCTTC,CASTNGLTGGNEQFF
TRBJ2-1,TRBV2,TRBD2,NA,TGTGTCAGCACCCAAAGCGGGAGGGCCAACGATGAGCAGTTCTTC,CVSTQSGRANDEQFF
TRBJ2-7,TRBV28,TRBD2,many,TGTGCCATCCGGGGGGGGCGGAGTCCCTACGAGCAGTACTTC,CAIRGGRSPYEQYF
TRBJ2-7,TRBV15,TRBD2,NA,TGTGCCACCAGCAAGGGACTAGCGGGAGGAGGGTACGAGCAGTACTTC,CATSKGLAGGGYEQYF
TRBJ2-3,TRBV12-3/TRBV12-4,TRBD1,NA,TGTGCCAGCAGTAACGTACAGGGGGCGACGTATACGCAGTATTTT,CASSNVQGATYTQYF
TRBJ2-2,TRBV5-4,NA,NA,TGTGCCAGCAGCTCCAGGGGGGGGACCGGGGAGCTGTTTTTT,CASSSRGGTGELFF
TRBJ2-7,TRBV30,TRBD1,few,TGTGCCTGGAGTAAGGGGACAGGGTCCTACGAGCAGTACTTC,CAWSKGTGSYEQYF
TRBJ2-7,TRBV7-6,NA,NA,TGTGCCAGCAGCTTAGCGAGAACGCAAGGTTCTCTCTACGAGCAGTACTTC,CASSLARTQGSLYEQYF
TRBJ2-2,TRBV7-2,NA,NA,TGTGCCAGCAGCTTCCGGAGCACCGGGGAGCTGTTTTTT,CASSFRSTGELFF
TRBJ1-5,TRBV12-3/TRBV12-4,NA,few,TGTGCCAGCAGTGTGGCAGCCGGAAATCAGCCCCAGCATTTT,CASSVAAGNQPQHF
TRBJ2-5,TRBV12-3/TRBV12-4,TRBD1,NA,TGTGCCAGCAGTCCTAGGGACAGTCCCATCCAAGAGACCCAGTACTTC,CASSPRDSPIQETQYF
TRBJ1-2,TRBV6-5,NA,NA,TGTGCCAGCAGACCAGGACAGTCCTATGGCTACACCTTC,CASRPGQSYGYTF
TRBJ2-4,TRBV12-3/TRBV12-4,NA,NA,TGTGCCAGCAGGCAGAGCAGGAGCGTAGGCAAAAACATTCAGTACTTC,CASRQSRSVGKNIQYF
TRBJ2-5,TRBV2,NA,few,TGTGCCAGCAGTGAAGCGCTTAGCGGAGGGGAGACCCAGTACTTC,CASSEALSGGETQYF
TRBJ1-4,TRBV7-6,NA,NA,TGTGCCAGCAGCTTATCACGGGGGTCGGCCAATGAAAAACTGTTTTTT,CASSLSRGSANEKLFF
TRBJ2-3,TRBV18,TRBD1,once,TGTGCCAGCTCAACGATACAGGGGGCTGGGGATACGCAGTATTTT,CASSTIQGAGDTQYF
TRBJ1-2,TRBV20-1,NA,NA,TGCAGTGCTAGTTTCCGGGGCTACTATGGCTACACCTTC,CSASFRGYYGYTF
TRBJ2-3,TRBV4-3,TRBD2,NA,TGCGCCAGCAGCCAAGGACTAGCGGGACGAAATACGCAGTATTTT,CASSQGLAGRNTQYF
TRBJ2-1,TRBV3-1,NA,NA,TGTGCCAGCAGCCCCGCCCCGAGATACGAGACCCAGTTCTTC,CASSPAPRYETQFF
TRBJ2-5,TRBV4-2,TRBD2,many,TGTGCCAGCAGCCAGGGGACTAGCGATCAAGAGACCCAGTACTTC,CASSQGTSDQETQYF
TRBJ2-5,TRBV10-2,NA,many,TGCGCCAGCAGTGAGTCGCGATCAGGAGGAGAGACCCAGTACTTC,CASSESRSGGETQYF
TRBJ2-5,TRBV20-1,NA,NA,TGCAGTGCACACAGGCAATCAACGGGGGAGCAGTACTTC,CSAHRQSTGEQYF
TRBJ1-1,TRBV7-6,NA,NA,TGTGCCAGCAGCCTTGGGAGAGTAAGAATGAACACTGAAGCTTTCTTT,CASSLGRVRMNTEAFF
TRBJ2-1,TRBV20-1,NA,NA,TGCAGTGCTAGTCTGGGACTCTCCTACAATGAGCAGTTCTTC,CSASLGLSYNEQFF
TRBJ1-5,TRBV5-5,NA,NA,TGTGCCAGCAGCTTGGCGCAGTCCAATCAGCCCCAGCATTTT,CASSLAQSNQPQHF
TRBJ2-3,TRBV5-1,NA,many,TGTGCCAGCAGTTTTGGAACTAGCACAGATACGCAGTATTTT,CASSFGTSTDTQYF
TRBJ1-6,TRBV2,TRBD1,few,TGTGCCAGCAGTGGCTACAGGGGGCGCGATTCACCCCTCCACTTT,CASSGYRGRDSPLHF
TRBJ1-2,TRBV12-3/TRBV12-4,NA,few,TGTGCCAGCAGTGTTGACGTAAGGGTCCGGGGCTACACCTTC,CASSVDVRVRGYTF